This TCR beta chain derives from a study of OX40 agonist ivuxolimab in advanced cancers. Study details: Across the patients, intravenous ivuxolimab was delivered every 2 weeks at 0.01 to 10 mg/kg. Study-level points and caveats: The specificity for antigen of the expanded peripheral T cells was not determined.

This clone was seen a single time. Its antigen is undetermined. The data were produced by immunoSEQ multiplex PCR, yet TCRdb's version contains in-frame clones alone and is incomplete. The table includes approximately 90,000 clones, about 90% detected once. Trimming took off 4 bases at V and 0 bases at J, with 11 bases between the two ends. The CDR3 has 15 residues. Germline V gene lookup returns CDR1 SEHNR and CDR2 FQNEAQ (reference sequence). This material consisted of CD4+ or CD8+ T cells sorted from blood, taken in a trial of the OX40 agonist ivuxolimab. This sequence joins TRBV7-9 and TRBJ2-3; D perhaps matches TRBD2 (6 bases). This clonotype was sampled from an adult with an advanced solid tumor such as melanoma, head and neck, liver or kidney cancer. The CDR3 coding sequence is TGTGCCAGCAGCTCCAACAGCGGGAGCACAGATACGCAGTATTTT. It encodes CASSSNSGSTDTQYF.